These 8 T cell receptor beta chains share one sample of origin, sequenced in a study of T cell repertoires in cytomegalovirus infection. A single record per CDR3 protein comes from TCRdb applying MiXCR to the reads. The table lists some 300,000 distinct CDR3 sequences, approximately 8.9% of them singletons, with approximately 2.4% in the top ten. The sequenced material came from PBMCs. The receptors shown here come from a human donor in good health (CMV status not recorded). Some clones in this sample may be carry-over from other donors' samples.

This clonotype was counted many times. This chain uses TRBV28 with TRBJ2-7, with D perhaps TRBD2 (6 bases). CDR3 length: 14 amino acids. Germline V gene sequence: CDR1 MDHEN, CDR2 SYDVKM. The V end lost 6 bases, the J end lost 6 bases, and 18 bases lay between the germline ends. CDR3 sequence reads: CASSLMGGSGEQYV. The CDR3 coding sequence is TGTGCCAGCAGCCTAATGGGGGGATCTGGCGAGCAGTACGTC.

The V and J genes are TRBV10-2 and TRBJ1-2; TRBD1 might be the D (5 bases). Between the trimmed V and J ends, which lost 8 bases and 8 bases, there was a span of 15 bases. Per germline, CDR1 WSHSY and CDR2 SAAADI. This CDR3 is 12 amino acids long. The CDR3 sequence: CASGGTYRGYTF. As DNA, the CDR3 is TGCGCCAGCGGCGGGACTTATCGAGGCTACACCTTC.

This clonotype was seen ten or more times. V usage is TRBV6-2 or TRBV6-3 and J usage is TRBJ2-1; 9 bases match TRBD1. Germline assignment: CDR1 MNHEY and CDR2 SVGEGT. The CDR3 has 15 residues. J was trimmed by 2 bases and V by 4 bases; bases with no gene match: 3. The CDR3 DNA reads as TGTGCCAGCAGTTCGGACAGGGGAACCTACAATGAGCAGTTCTTC. Its translation: CASSSDRGTYNEQFF.

The CDR3 sequence: CASSDRQNTEAFF. CDR3 sequence (DNA): TGTGCCAGCAGTGACCGGCAGAACACTGAAGCTTTCTTT. The gene calls are TRBV6-5 and TRBJ1-1; D gene ambiguous. Germline V lookup: CDR1 MNHEY, CDR2 SVGAGI. V was trimmed by 5 bases and J by 1 base, leaving 8 bases between them. The CDR3 consists of 13 residues.

This clonotype was picked up many times. V gene TRBV2 combines with J gene TRBJ1-5, with a tentative D call TRBD1 (5 bases). The CDR3 is 15 amino acids. Looked up from germline, CDR1 is SNHLY and CDR2 is FYNNEI. Trimming cost V 7 bases and J 6 bases, with 19 bases left between them. The CDR3 nucleotides read TGTGCCAGCAAGACAGATACTACAAGAGGTCAGCCCCAGCATTTT. It codes for CASKTDTTRGQPQHF. Variable domain in full (rest from reference TRBV2 and TRBJ1-5): EPEVTQTPSHQVTQMGQEVILRCVPISNHLYFYWYRQILGQKVEFLVSFYNNEISEKSEIFDDQFSVERPDGSNFTLKIRSTKLEDSAMYFCASKTDTTRGQPQHFGDGTRLSIL.

This clonotype was seen many times. The chain joins TRBV20-1 to TRBJ1-1; the match to TRBD1 covers 9 bases. The germline gives CDR1 DFQATT, CDR2 SNEGSKA (reference sequence). The CDR3 is made up of 18 amino acids. Unmatched junction bases numbered 16, after V lost 0 bases and J lost 5 bases. The CDR3 sequence: CSARDVLAGQGFGTEAFF. CDR3 sequence (DNA): TGCAGTGCTAGAGATGTTTTGGCGGGACAGGGATTCGGGACTGAAGCTTTCTTT.

This clonotype has ten or more counts. The chain carries TRBV28 and TRBJ2-3, with 7 nucleotides matching TRBD2. The V and J ends lost 1 base and 2 bases, in that order; junction bases with no gene match: 3. The CDR3 has 15 residues. Germline V gives CDR1 MDHEN, CDR2 SYDVKM. The CDR3 reads CASSLLAGPTDTQYF. The CDR3 DNA sequence: TGTGCCAGCAGTTTATTAGCGGGCCCCACAGATACGCAGTATTTT.

This clonotype was observed once. The chain uses TRBV14 and TRBJ2-5, with 9 positions matching TRBD1. CDR3 length equals 19 residues. The germline V gene encodes CDR1 SGHDN and CDR2 FVKESK. V was pared by 4 bases and J by 3 bases, with 18 bases of the junction left unmatched. The CDR3 region has the DNA TGTGCCAGCAGCCCCCGATGGGTAACCGGGACAGGGAGAGAAGAGACCCAGTACTTC. This codes for CASSPRWVTGTGREETQYF. Together with reference TRBV14 and TRBJ2-5, the CDR3 gives the full variable domain: EAGVTQFPSHSVIEKGQTVTLRCDPISGHDNLYWYRRVMGKEIKFLLHFVKESKQDESGMPNNRFLAERTGGTYSTLKVQPAELEDSGVYFCASSPRWVTGTGREETQYFGPGTRLLVL.